The T cell receptor (beta chain) described here comes from a study of T-cell memory formation after mild COVID-19. Study-wide context: TCR clusters were largely donor specific. Regarding the study as a whole: Some clones that responded turned up in pre-infection memory, which suggests that cross-reactive memory joined in.

The ends lost 0 bases at V and 5 bases at J; junction bases unmatched: 6. CDR1 and CDR2 from the germline V gene are GTSNPN and SVGIG (reference sequence). The CDR3 is 15 amino acids. 5'RACE with constant-segment primers yielded barcoded, UMI-tagged TCR alpha and TCR beta cDNA libraries. MiXCR, run by TCRdb on the 5' RACE reads, gives a single entry per CDR3 protein. The sample has about 250,000 distinct CDR3 sequences, less than 20% seen once; the top ten hold 2.1%. For this clonotype: Its antigen is currently unknown.

The chain uses TRBV30 and TRBJ2-7; TRBD2 aligns across 11 bases. The source of this sequence is an adult woman who had mild COVID-19 (a few samples of this study predate the infection). Cell type and time point are not known. Sequencing was done on a sample of PBMCs or a T cell subset sorted from them (not recorded which). The CDR3 nucleotides read TGTGCCTGGAGTGTACACGCGACTAGCGGGAACGAGCAGTACTTC. It translates to CAWSVHATSGNEQYF.